These T cell receptor beta chains were read from a single sample in a study of T cells in localized non-small cell lung cancer. Generated by immunoSEQ multiplex PCR, the TCRdb table keeps only in-frame clones and is missing some. The sample shows 1,500 to 2,000 clones, around 21% of them seen only once. Sequencing was performed on normal lung tissue next to the tumor, taken before any cancer treatment. These receptors came from a man aged 40 to 75 with stage II lung adenocarcinoma. Each CDR3 is given without its conserved first and last residue.

TRBV7-4,ASSHNQGNGELF
TRBV11-3,ASSLEGRSGGYT
TRBV11-3,ASSLMDFSETQY
TRBV6-8,ASSYGQEGEKLF
TRBV30,AWSPLGGTSGGNNYNEQF
TRBV14,ASSQTSGPRV
TRBV19,ASMLGATEAF
TRBV6-8,ASSYSSPSTDTQY
TRBV30,AWSSQGANTEAF
TRBV11-3,ASSLGGQSGELF
TRBV9,ASSSHGTDMNTEAF
TRBV11-3,ASSFGTGKNYGYT
TRBV10-3,AISEGGTGLREQY
TRBV11-3,ASSLGRSPSYEQY
TRBV10-2,ASSSSGGTGELF
TRBV6-1,ASSEVFGQNQPQH
TRBV6-8,ASSYRNPVVYGYT
TRBV6-8,AISADRMNTEAF
TRBV19,ASSPRQEGYT
TRBV6-8,ASVLRGQGLGSSGNTIY
TRBV19,ASSPGGFDTQY
TRBV11-3,ASSSLLDTEPWITGELF
TRBV6-8,AISGGGIFYGYT
TRBV18,ASSPLEDRRDTEAF
TRBV9,ASKGTGGSNEQF
TRBV6-8,ASRPDGASDGYT
TRBV6-8,ASSYSDGETQY
TRBV11-3,ASSLSRGQGANGYT
TRBV30,AWRNPKGIQY
TRBV11-3,ASSPFSGNSPLH
TRBV11-3,ASSPDGTNYGYT
TRBV5-1,ASSLAGWGVAKNTEAF
TRBV11-3,ASSLRTLDTDTQY
TRBV6-8,ASSDSSGGASTDTQY
TRBV11-3,ASSFRTDLSYEQY
TRBV6-8,ASSYSRGGMNTEAF
TRBV11-3,ASSFGAGVDDSPLH
TRBV30,AWSVLGGNTIY
TRBV18,ASSLDLQETQY
TRBV6-8,ASSYSAGELF
TRBV30,AWSVLGSGANVLT
TRBV5-1,ASSLDRDYTPEQF
TRBV9,ASKDGYSNQPQH
TRBV7-2,ASRPQQYTEAF
TRBV9,ASSPFGGLAGADTQY
TRBV14,ASSQDRGFYTEAF
TRBV6-8,ASTERGTKILNTEAF
TRBV14,ASSQASNSYEQY
TRBV11-3,ASSPSTGSVYGYT